Sequencing of this T cell receptor beta chain was carried out in a study of neurological immune-mediated disorders (dated by TCRdb to about 2019). Regarding the study in general: Among the approximately 34 multiple sclerosis patients, relapsing-remitting MS was present in around 30 and secondary progressive MS was present in 3. The study compared peripheral blood TCR-beta repertoires of HTLV-I-associated myelopathy (HAM/TSP) patients, multiple sclerosis patients and healthy controls using UMI-based sequencing. Longitudinal samples, technical triplicates and paired sorted CD4+ and CD8+ T-cell subsets, alongside PBMC samples, were included among the approximately 110 TCR-beta libraries. The cohort comprised about 71 subjects: some 14 HAM/TSP patients, 35 or so multiple sclerosis patients and about 20 healthy controls.

The table lists this clonotype with many counts. There is no known antigen for this receptor. Per-base qualities were not stored, and no clone one base away is much larger. Libraries from unsorted PBMCs were made from 2 million PBMCs kept in RNAlater at -80 degrees C until RNA extraction. Multiple sclerosis patients were enrolled in a US clinical protocol under which disease progression was evaluated by magnetic resonance imaging. Peripheral blood was subjected to Ficoll-Hypaque density gradient centrifugation to isolate PBMCs, which were then cryopreserved in liquid nitrogen. Study-wide conclusions, independent of this receptor: TCR clonal expansion was highest in HAM/TSP patients and lowest in MS patients, with MS patients falling below even healthy controls. No identical CDR3 amino acid sequences were shared among expanded clones across subjects, suggesting private TCR-beta repertoires in all groups. Repertoires from 18 of 34 MS patients were grouped by phylogenetic analysis into a cluster of related CDR3 sequences, suggesting a possible repertoire-level signature. The MS cluster showed no association with clinical or MRI features, and the authors stated that larger cohorts are needed.

cDNA was synthesized by template-switch 5'RACE using a primer carrying a 10-nucleotide random unique molecular identifier by which each TCR transcript was tagged. Each sequencing run produced over 160 million TCR-beta sequences covering 15-18 subjects. The RNeasy kit was used for extraction of total RNA. Using the KAPA Real-time Library Amplification kit, TCR-beta VDJ regions were amplified with primers for the TCR constant region and the 5'RACE anchor. A first PCR added sample indexes and Illumina adaptors, and a second PCR then raised library yield. The roughly 650 bp TCR product was size-selected on a 2% E-gel SizeSelection system after Ampure bead purification. Library quality was checked on a Bioanalyzer, concentration was measured with Qubit, and libraries were quantified with the Kapa Library Quantification kit before pooling. An Illumina HiSeq 2500 sequenced the libraries paired-end 2 x 150 bp. To increase sequence diversity, about 24-32% phiX was spiked into each library pool. Per the authors' processing: The quality-filtered reads were processed with the UMI-based MiGEC pipeline, whose error correction step removed more than 80% of the raw TCR sequences. IMGT germline references were used for alignment of VDJ genes, and clonotypes were defined by a unique CDR3 amino acid sequence together with V-J genes. Clonal expansion, Shannon diversity and CDR3 relatedness were evaluated with VDJtools (CalcPairwiseDistances, ClusterSamples), while phylogenetic trees were built in CLCbio workbench. Expanded clones were defined as having at least 8 unique UMIs, based on coefficient-of-variation modelling across technical triplicates. The raw public data were reprocessed by TCRdb itself: fastp quality trimming at Q25, MiXCR clonotype calling, in-frame beta chains only. A single entry per CDR3 protein holds the most common genes and DNA from its merged rows. TCRdb assigned the V and J calls; the authors' analysis was not used. The sample records under 80,000 distinct CDR3 sequences, around 4.8% of which are singletons. Roughly 3.4% of the sample is held by the ten biggest clonotypes.

Reading the germline V gene gives CDR1 MNHEY and CDR2 SVGEGT. The CDR3 covers 13 residues, taking in both the cysteine and the phenylalanine. Only the CDR3 region is kept as DNA, spanning 39 bases read in frame from base 1. A distance of 10 bases separates the germline ends of V and J, which lose 2 bases and 8 bases respectively. The chain links TRBV6-2 or TRBV6-3 with TRBJ2-1; the D segment cannot be called with confidence. The origin of this receptor is a woman aged 50 to 60 with multiple sclerosis. Sequenced input: PBMCs. The DNA reads as follows: TGTGCCAGCAGTTACACGGAACGGGATGAGCAGTTCTTC. Its protein product is CASSYTERDEQFF.